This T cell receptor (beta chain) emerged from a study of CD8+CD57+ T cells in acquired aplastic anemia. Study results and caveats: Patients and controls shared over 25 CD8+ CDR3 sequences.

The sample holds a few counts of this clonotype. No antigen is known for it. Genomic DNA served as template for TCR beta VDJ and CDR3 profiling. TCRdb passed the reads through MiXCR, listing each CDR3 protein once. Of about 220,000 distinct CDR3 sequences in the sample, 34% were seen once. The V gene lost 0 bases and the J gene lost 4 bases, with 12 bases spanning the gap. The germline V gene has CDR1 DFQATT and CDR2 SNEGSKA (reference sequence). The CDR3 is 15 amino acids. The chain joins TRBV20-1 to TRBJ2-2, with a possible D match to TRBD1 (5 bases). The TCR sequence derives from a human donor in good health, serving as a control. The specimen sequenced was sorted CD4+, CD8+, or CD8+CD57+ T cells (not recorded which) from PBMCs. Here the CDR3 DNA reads TGCAGTGCTAGAGATAGGGGATTAAGCACCGGGGAGCTGTTTTTT. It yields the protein CSARDRGLSTGELFF.